These T cell receptor beta chains were read from a single sample in a study of shared clonotypes between healthy human individuals. Sequencing used immunoSEQ multiplex PCR; TCRdb keeps in-frame clones, though not all of them. The table lists some 2,100,000 clones, around 95% of them singletons. The sequencing input was naive CD4+ T cells sorted from blood. Receptor source: a man aged 18 to 35 in good health. The CDR3 runs from the conserved cysteine through the conserved F or W. A D gene is named only where the DNA matches it firmly. Clone size is shown for a subset of rows, as once, few, many or a class of expanded clone.

D	size	J	V	CDR3	DNA
TRBD1	-	TRBJ1-6	TRBV2	CASNPDRASYNSPLHF	TGTGCCAGCAACCCGGACAGGGCCTCCTATAATTCACCCCTCCACTTT
-	-	TRBJ1-1	TRBV19	CASRQPGTDNTEAFF	TGTGCCAGTAGACAGCCCGGGACCGATAACACTGAAGCTTTCTTT
TRBD1	-	TRBJ2-7	TRBV18	CASSPGAGGVYEQYF	TGTGCCAGCTCACCCGGGGCAGGGGGCGTATACGAGCAGTACTTC
TRBD1	-	TRBJ2-7	TRBV19	CASSILGGSYEQYF	TGTGCCAGTAGTATTTTAGGGGGCAGCTACGAGCAGTACTTC
TRBD1	-	TRBJ1-4	TRBV30	CAWTGQAYEKLFF	TGTGCCTGGACAGGACAGGCATACGAAAAACTGTTTTTT
TRBD1	-	TRBJ2-2	TRBV10-3	CAIRTGQGIGELFF	TGTGCCATCAGGACGGGACAGGGGATCGGGGAGCTGTTTTTT
TRBD1	once	TRBJ2-1	TRBV28	CASSETGRSRSEQFF	TGTGCCAGCAGTGAGACAGGGAGATCCCGAAGTGAGCAGTTCTTC
-	-	TRBJ1-1	TRBV2	CASRSGLVAFF	TGTGCCAGCAGGTCAGGTCTCGTAGCTTTCTTT
-	-	TRBJ1-5	TRBV7-9	CASSLVGPKGNQPQHF	TGTGCCAGCAGCTTAGTGGGGCCTAAAGGCAATCAGCCCCAGCATTTT
-	-	TRBJ2-1	TRBV4-1	CASSQGVVGFPGLEQFF	TGCGCCAGCAGCCAAGGGGTTGTCGGATTTCCGGGCCTTGAGCAGTTCTTC
-	-	TRBJ2-5	TRBV18	CASSPKQETQYF	TGTGCCAGCTCACCAAAACAAGAGACCCAGTACTTC
TRBD1	-	TRBJ2-3	TRBV29-1	CSVRTDRADTQYF	TGCAGCGTGAGAACGGACAGGGCAGATACGCAGTATTTT
TRBD1	-	TRBJ1-1	TRBV29-1	CSVEFGTGVTEAFF	TGCAGCGTTGAATTTGGGACAGGGGTCACTGAAGCTTTCTTT
-	-	TRBJ1-1	TRBV19	CASSLGGLDTEAFF	TGTGCCTCTTCCCTAGGGGGTTTAGACACTGAAGCTTTCTTT
TRBD1	-	TRBJ1-2	TRBV5-4	CASSAEQGNYGYTF	TGTGCCAGCAGCGCTGAACAGGGGAACTATGGCTACACCTTC
-	-	TRBJ1-2	TRBV28	CASSAVLKEGDGGYTF	TGTGCCAGCAGTGCGGTTCTCAAAGAGGGGGATGGTGGCTACACCTTC
TRBD1	-	TRBJ1-1	TRBV6-6	CASSRQGYTEAFF	TGTGCCAGCAGCCGACAGGGATATACTGAAGCTTTCTTT
TRBD2	-	TRBJ2-5	TRBV4-1	CASSQGALTGAGGGSQETQYF	TGCGCCAGCAGCCAAGGGGCGTTGACTGGGGCGGGAGGGGGGTCCCAAGAGACCCAGTACTTC
-	-	TRBJ1-2	TRBV5-4	CASSPVWGRDGYTF	TGTGCCAGCAGCCCAGTCTGGGGTCGGGATGGCTACACCTTC
-	-	TRBJ2-5	TRBV28	CASSPPRGTTQTQYF	TGTGCCAGCAGCCCCCCCCGTGGGACCACCCAGACCCAGTACTTC
-	-	TRBJ2-7	TRBV18	CASSPVRAYEQYF	TGTGCCAGCTCCCCGGTAAGGGCCTACGAGCAGTACTTC
-	-	TRBJ2-7	TRBV11-2	CASSLEGRGQAPSYYEQYF	TGTGCCAGCAGCTTAGAAGGTCGTGGCCAGGCTCCCTCATACTACGAGCAGTACTTC
TRBD2	-	TRBJ2-2	TRBV9	CASSVAVSGGHISNTGELFF	TGTGCCAGCAGCGTAGCGGTTAGCGGGGGCCACATCTCGAACACCGGGGAGCTGTTTTTT
-	-	TRBJ2-7	TRBV6-1	CASSVAGYEQYF	TGTGCCAGCAGTGTGGCAGGATACGAGCAGTACTTC
-	-	TRBJ1-5	TRBV13	CASSNGNQPQHF	TGTGCCAGCAGCAACGGGAATCAGCCCCAGCATTTT
TRBD2	-	TRBJ2-1	TRBV7-9	CASSLTSGGYNEQFF	TGTGCCAGCAGTCTAACTAGCGGGGGGTACAATGAGCAGTTCTTC
-	once	TRBJ2-1	TRBV5-1	CASRSGTEGYNEQFF	TGCGCCAGCAGATCCGGGACTGAGGGATACAATGAGCAGTTCTTC
TRBD1	-	TRBJ2-1	TRBV7-9	CASSLAGTGRPGWFF	TGTGCCAGCAGCCTGGCCGGGACAGGGCGGCCGGGTTGGTTCTTC
TRBD1	-	TRBJ2-3	TRBV11-2	CASSSTGQKFTDTQYF	TGTGCCAGCAGCTCCACGGGACAGAAATTCACAGATACGCAGTATTTT
-	once	TRBJ2-7	TRBV7-2	CASSLVADSYEQYF	TGTGCCAGCAGCTTAGTGGCAGATTCCTACGAGCAGTACTTC
-	-	TRBJ2-2	TRBV9	CASSVGFYPNTGELFF	TGTGCCAGCAGCGTAGGGTTCTACCCGAACACCGGGGAGCTGTTTTTT
TRBD1	-	TRBJ1-6	TRBV7-8	CASRMTGGSPLHF	TGTGCCAGCAGAATGACAGGGGGTTCACCCCTCCACTTT
-	-	TRBJ2-3	TRBV5-1	CASSVDSTDTQYF	TGCGCCAGCAGCGTGGATAGCACAGATACGCAGTATTTT
TRBD2	-	TRBJ2-2	TRBV5-1	CASSLASGVGLAGELFF	TGCGCCAGCAGCTTGGCTAGCGGGGTAGGATTGGCCGGGGAGCTGTTTTTT
-	-	TRBJ1-1	TRBV18	CASSPPRGADTEAFF	TGTGCCAGCTCACCACCTCGGGGGGCGGACACTGAAGCTTTCTTT
-	-	TRBJ2-7	TRBV6-5	CASRANFDVGQYF	TGTGCCAGCCGTGCGAATTTTGACGTCGGGCAGTACTTC
-	-	TRBJ2-3	TRBV4-1	CASSRSLDSANTQYF	TGCGCCAGCAGCCGTTCTCTAGACAGTGCTAATACGCAGTATTTT
-	-	TRBJ1-4	TRBV18	CASSPLDGEKLFF	TGTGCCAGCTCACCCCTGGACGGTGAAAAACTGTTTTTT
TRBD1	-	TRBJ1-3	TRBV28	CASSTDRVGNTIYF	TGTGCCAGCAGTACGGACAGGGTCGGAAACACCATATATTTT
-	-	TRBJ1-2	TRBV29-1	CSVLQQVEYGYTF	TGCAGCGTTTTGCAGCAGGTCGAATATGGCTACACCTTC
TRBD1	-	TRBJ1-4	TRBV6-6	CASHRGQGKLFF	TGTGCCAGCCACAGGGGTCAGGGGAAACTGTTTTTT
-	-	TRBJ1-5	TRBV29-1	CSVRWGLDNQPQHF	TGCAGCGTCCGGTGGGGTCTAGACAATCAGCCCCAGCATTTT
-	-	TRBJ2-7	TRBV30	CAWNRGGEQYF	TGTGCCTGGAATCGTGGGGGGGAGCAGTACTTC
-	-	TRBJ2-5	TRBV7-2	CASSLARLEAQYF	TGTGCCAGCAGCTTAGCGAGACTAGAGGCCCAGTACTTC
TRBD1	-	TRBJ1-6	TRBV9	CASSVGAQGANSPLHF	TGTGCCAGCAGCGTAGGAGCGCAGGGGGCGAATTCACCCCTCCACTTT
-	-	TRBJ2-1	TRBV5-1	CASSSDSGPRNEQFF	TGCGCCAGCAGCAGTGATAGCGGCCCACGCAATGAGCAGTTCTTC
TRBD2	-	TRBJ2-1	TRBV10-1	CASSVSGGPWNEQFF	TGCGCCAGCAGTGTCAGCGGGGGGCCGTGGAATGAGCAGTTCTTC
TRBD1	-	TRBJ2-2	TRBV10-3	CAIGQGPLTGELFF	TGTGCCATCGGACAGGGGCCCCTTACCGGGGAGCTGTTTTTT
TRBD2	-	TRBJ2-2	TRBV30	CAWSVPGGGTGELFF	TGTGCCTGGAGTGTCCCGGGAGGAGGCACCGGGGAGCTGTTTTTT
-	-	TRBJ1-2	TRBV28	CASSLSSIGNYGYTF	TGTGCCAGCAGTTTATCATCCATTGGGAACTATGGCTACACCTTC
-	-	TRBJ2-2	TRBV5-1	CASSLGQRTGELFF	TGCGCCAGCAGCTTAGGACAGCGCACCGGGGAGCTGTTTTTT
-	-	TRBJ2-5	TRBV5-4	CASSLLGQETQYF	TGTGCCAGCAGCCTACTAGGGCAAGAGACCCAGTACTTC
-	-	TRBJ2-7	TRBV7-2	CASSLRLEGYEQYF	TGTGCCAGCAGCCTAAGACTAGAGGGGTACGAGCAGTACTTC
TRBD1	-	TRBJ2-4	TRBV6-4	CASSPTPGQGKNIQYF	TGTGCCAGCAGCCCTACCCCTGGACAGGGAAAAAACATTCAGTACTTC
-	-	TRBJ2-1	TRBV15	CATSRGGVSDNEQFF	TGTGCCACCAGCAGAGGGGGCGTATCTGACAATGAGCAGTTCTTC
-	-	TRBJ1-1	TRBV30	CAWRNTEAFF	TGTGCCTGGAGAAACACTGAAGCTTTCTTT
-	-	TRBJ2-5	TRBV9	CASSEPGETQYF	TGTGCCAGCAGCGAACCTGGAGAGACCCAGTACTTC
-	once	TRBJ2-5	TRBV18	CASSPEGGVRETQYF	TGTGCCAGCTCACCAGAGGGGGGGGTACGAGAGACCCAGTACTTC
TRBD1	once	TRBJ2-6	TRBV7-8	CASSLAGTVFSGANVLTF	TGTGCCAGCAGCTTAGCGGGGACAGTATTCTCTGGGGCCAACGTCCTGACTTTC